This T cell receptor beta chain derives from a study of shared clonotypes between healthy human individuals. The table came from immunoSEQ multiplex PCR; TCRdb's copy has only in-frame clones and leaves some out. The repertoire holds about 2 million clones, with roughly 96% as singletons. This CDR3 contains 15 residues. Germline values: CDR1 LNHDA, CDR2 SQIVND (reference sequence). V gave up 2 bases and J gave up 8 bases, with 13 bases separating them. The sequenced sample consisted of naive CD4+ T cells sorted from blood. Subset reported: CD45RA+ positively selected. The receptor's source is a man younger than 35 in good health. The V call is TRBV19, the J call TRBJ1-6; D is undetermined. CDR3 sequence (DNA): TGTGCCAGTAGTATAAATCAAGGGTTGCATTCACCCCTCCACTTT. Its protein is CASSINQGLHSPLHF.